This T cell receptor beta chain was profiled in a study of blood T cell repertoires in COVID-19. Generated by immunoSEQ multiplex PCR, the TCRdb table keeps only in-frame clones and is missing some. The sample shows a few hundred thousand clones, about 87% of them seen only once. The length of the CDR3 is 15 residues. Germline CDR1 and CDR2: KGHDR and SFDVKD. With 9 bases removed from V and 5 bases from J, the gap between germline ends came to 19 bases. V usage is TRBV24-1 and J usage is TRBJ1-5, with D possibly TRBD1 on 6 matching bases. The sequence was collected from a woman aged 45-60 years who had recovered from COVID-19. What was sequenced was PBMCs or T cells enriched from blood (not recorded which). The CDR3 protein is CATQGSGGDYQPQHF. CDR3 sequence (DNA): TGTGCCACCCAGGGGAGCGGGGGTGATTATCAGCCCCAGCATTTT.